This record concerns one T cell receptor (beta chain) sequence. The sample comes from a study of blood T cell repertoires in COVID-19. Germline V gene lookup returns CDR1 MDHEN and CDR2 SYDVKM. The CDR3 is 19 amino acids. Unmatched junction bases numbered 16, after V lost 6 bases and J lost 0 bases. Clones were sequenced by immunoSEQ multiplex PCR, and TCRdb holds only the in-frame ones, with some missing. The data hold 97,000 or so clones, with approximately 86% observed a single time. The sequence was collected from a woman aged 50 to 65 with COVID-19, enrolled during active disease. The V and J genes are TRBV28 and TRBJ1-3; 8 bases are a match to TRBD1. Sequencing was performed on peripheral blood. CDR3 bases: TGTGCCAGCAGCCTCAGCACGGGACAGGCCGGATTCTCTGGAAACACCATATATTTT. Its translation is CASSLSTGQAGFSGNTIYF.